The 5 T cell receptor beta chains below all came from one sample that was sequenced in a study of CD8+ T cells in alopecia areata. Sequencing used cDNA as its template, made by extracting RNA and reverse transcribing it. Sequenced by immunoSEQ multiplex PCR; TCRdb stores in-frame clones only, minus some. The table shows hundreds of thousands of clones, with 67% occurring only once. Here the sequenced sample was CD4+ T cells sorted from blood, taken at week 0. The receptors here all came from a human donor with alopecia areata.

The chain uses TRBV30 and TRBJ1-2; the D gene is possibly TRBD1 (6 bases). The V and J ends lost 3 bases and 4 bases respectively, with 12 bases between them. The CDR3 has 13 residues. Germline assignment: CDR1 GTSNPN and CDR2 SVGIG (reference sequence). Written as DNA, the CDR3 is TGTGCCTGGAGCCGGACAGTCTTCTATGGCTACACCTTC. It is translated as CAWSRTVFYGYTF.

J is TRBJ1-2 and V is TRBV30; 9 nucleotides agree with TRBD1. The CDR3 length is 15 residues. Germline CDR1 and CDR2: GTSNPN and SVGIG (reference sequence). V lost 3 bases and J lost 7; bases outside the gene matches: 12. The CDR3 sequence is CAWRGTGPVRGGYTF. In DNA form, the CDR3 reads TGTGCCTGGAGGGGGACAGGGCCTGTTCGAGGTGGCTACACCTTC.

V is TRBV30 and J is TRBJ2-5, with D perhaps matching TRBD2 (5 bases). V was shortened by 1 base and J by 9 bases, with 9 bases between the two germline ends. The CDR3 extends over 11 amino acids. CDR1 GTSNPN and CDR2 SVGIG come from the germline V gene (reference sequence). This chain's CDR3 is CAWSGGVAQYF. The CDR3 DNA follows: TGTGCCTGGAGTGGGGGAGTGGCCCAGTACTTC.

The V and J genes are TRBV30 and TRBJ1-2, with D unclear. Trimming cost V 8 bases and J 6 bases, with 10 bases left between them. Per germline, CDR1 GTSNPN and CDR2 SVGIG (reference sequence). The CDR3 covers 10 residues. CDR3 nucleotide sequence: TGTGCCGGGATGGTGAATGGCTACACCTTC. Encoded protein: CAGMVNGYTF.

V usage is TRBV15 and J usage is TRBJ1-5; possibly TRBD1 for D (5 bases). V shed 5 bases and J shed 2 bases, with 16 bases lying between them. The length of the CDR3 is 16 residues. From germline, CDR1 is LNHNV and CDR2 YYDKDF (reference sequence). As DNA, the CDR3 is TGTGCCACCAGCGTGGGGGGAGGGCCGGGCAATCAGCCCCAGCATTTT. Amino acids: CATSVGGGPGNQPQHF.